A single count supports the clone carrying this TCR beta chain. The table came from immunoSEQ multiplex PCR; TCRdb's copy has only in-frame clones and leaves some out. The repertoire has 180,000 or so clones, around 85% of them found once; the top ten carry around 10%. This specimen belongs to a study of blood T cell repertoires in COVID-19. Study details: Spain, Italy and the United States supplied samples that represented acute and convalescent COVID-19. Sources were T cells, B-cell-depleted T cells, or PBMCs; the material itself was cDNA or gDNA.

The sequence was collected from a woman aged 80 or over with acute or convalescent COVID-19. The specimen sequenced was peripheral blood.

In DNA form, the CDR3 reads TGTGCCAGCTCACCCTACCCTAGCGAAGAGACCCAGTACTTC. Translating gives CASSPYPSEETQYF. The rearrangement uses TRBV18 and TRBJ2-5; tentatively, D is TRBD2 (6 bases). Germline CDR1 reads KGHSH; CDR2 reads LQKENI. The V end lost 3 bases, the J end lost 3 bases, and 11 bases lay between the germline ends. The CDR3 sequence is 14 residues long.